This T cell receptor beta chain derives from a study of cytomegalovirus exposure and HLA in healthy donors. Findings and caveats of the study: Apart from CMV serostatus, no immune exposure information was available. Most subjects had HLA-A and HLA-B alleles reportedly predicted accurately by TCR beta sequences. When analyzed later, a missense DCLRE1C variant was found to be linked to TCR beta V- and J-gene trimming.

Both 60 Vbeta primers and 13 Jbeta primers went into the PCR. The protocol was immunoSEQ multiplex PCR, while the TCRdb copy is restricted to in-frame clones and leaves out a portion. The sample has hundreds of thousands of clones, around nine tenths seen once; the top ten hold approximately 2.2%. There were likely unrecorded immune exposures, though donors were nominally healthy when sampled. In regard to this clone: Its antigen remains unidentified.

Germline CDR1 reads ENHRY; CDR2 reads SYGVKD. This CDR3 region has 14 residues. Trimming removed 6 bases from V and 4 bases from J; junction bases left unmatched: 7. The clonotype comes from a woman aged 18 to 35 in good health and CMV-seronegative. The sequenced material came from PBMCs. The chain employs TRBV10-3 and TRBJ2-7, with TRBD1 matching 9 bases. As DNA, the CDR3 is TGTGCCATCAGACGGGACAGGGAAGGTTACGAGCAGTACTTC. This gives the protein CAIRRDREGYEQYF.